This TCR beta chain was captured by sequencing in a study of blood T cell repertoires in COVID-19. Study-level information: The United States, Italy and Spain provided the acute and convalescent COVID-19 samples. Sources were T cells, B-cell-depleted T cells, or PBMCs; the material itself was cDNA or gDNA.

Losses at the gene ends were 5 bases for V and 4 bases for J; bases not matched to a gene: 16. Germline CDR1 MDHEN, CDR2 SYDVKM. The CDR3 totals 17 residues. Original handling: Quantification of nucleated cells was approximated via reference gene primer amplification. Generated by immunoSEQ multiplex PCR, the TCRdb table keeps only in-frame clones and is missing some. The V and J calls and clone size were taken over from that table, and D and trimming were inferred from the DNA. The top ten clones hold 5% to 6.5% of a sample with tens of thousands of clones, 75% to 90% of them seen once. The chain is built from TRBV28 and TRBJ2-7, with TRBD1 identical over 8 bases. The receptor comes from a man over 45 with active COVID-19. Sequenced material: peripheral blood. CDR3 loop: CASSSGPGRQGRYEQYF. As DNA, the CDR3 is TGTGCCAGCAGTAGTGGCCCTGGGAGACAGGGGAGGTACGAGCAGTACTTC.